Here is one T cell receptor (beta chain) with its context. The antigen is not known. With 60 Vbeta and 13 Jbeta primers, the PCR was carried out. Profiling relied on immunoSEQ multiplex PCR, and the TCRdb table lists in-frame clones only, not all of them. The data show a few hundred thousand clones, around 77% seen once. This CDR3 has 14 residues. Per the germline V gene, CDR1 is SGHAT and CDR2 is FQNNGV. J was trimmed by 7 bases and V by 5 bases; bases with no gene match: 7. The data derive from a study of cytomegalovirus exposure and HLA in healthy donors. Study results and limitations: In an earlier analysis, about 90% or about 30%: the productive usage of most TCR beta V segments.

The rearrangement joins TRBV11-2 to TRBJ1-4, with 7 bases lining up with TRBD1. Sample: PBMCs. The clonotype comes from a woman aged 30 to 39 in good health and CMV-seronegative. The CDR3 region has the DNA TGTGCCAGCAGCCGGGACAGTTTAAGTGAAAAACTGTTTTTT. This gives the protein CASSRDSLSEKLFF. The full variable domain, in which reference TRBV11-2 and TRBJ1-4 provide the parts outside the CDR3, is EAGVAQSPRYKIIEKRQSVAFWCNPISGHATLYWYQQILGQGPKLLIQFQNNGVVDDSQLPKDRFSAERLKGVDSTLKIQPAKLEDSAVYLCASSRDSLSEKLFFGSGTQLSVL.